These 20 T cell receptor beta chains were sequenced from one sample in a study of OX40 agonist ivuxolimab in advanced cancers. Using immunoSEQ multiplex PCR, the repertoire was profiled, and TCRdb retains in-frame clones only, with some absent. The repertoire consists of 60,000 to 90,000 clones, with about 83% occurring once and the leading ten covering 0.76%. This sample comprised CD4+ or CD8+ T cells sorted from blood, obtained in a trial of the OX40 agonist ivuxolimab. The origin of the receptors is an adult with an advanced solid tumor such as melanoma, head and neck, liver or kidney cancer.

J is TRBJ2-2 and V is TRBV14, with a tentative D call TRBD1 (6 bases). The V gene's germline CDR1 is SGHDN and CDR2 FVKESK. Trimming shortened V by 4 bases and J by 4 bases, and 16 bases separated the two germline ends. The CDR3 is 16 amino acids. As DNA, the CDR3 is TGTGCCAGCAGCCCTAAGGGGGTTTTCCGCACCGGGGAGCTGTTTTTT. It specifies CASSPKGVFRTGELFF.

The chain employs TRBV19 and TRBJ2-7, with TRBD2 identical over 11 bases. This CDR3 has 17 residues. Unmatched junction bases numbered 10, after V lost 5 bases and J lost 1 base. Germline V gene data show CDR1 as LNHDA and CDR2 as SQIVND (reference sequence). The CDR3 loop is CASSLRLAGLTSYEQYF. The CDR3 DNA reads as TGTGCCAGTAGTTTACGACTAGCGGGGCTTACATCCTACGAGCAGTACTTC. The whole variable domain, filled in from reference TRBV19 and TRBJ2-7, reads DGGITQSPKYLFRKEGQNVTLSCEQNLNHDAMYWYRQDPGQGLRLIYYSQIVNDFQKGDIAEGYSVSREKKESFPLTVTSAQKNPTAFYLCASSLRLAGLTSYEQYFGPGTRLTVT.

The J gene is TRBJ2-7, the V gene TRBV7-2; unclear D gene. Trimming cost V 3 bases and J 4 bases, with 13 bases left between them. The CDR3 loop spans 14 amino acids. Looked up from germline, CDR1 is SGHTA and CDR2 is FQGNSA. CDR3 amino acids: CASSLLDLGYEQYF. The CDR3 bases are TGTGCCAGCAGCTTGTTAGACCTAGGTTACGAGCAGTACTTC.

The genes are TRBV10-2 and TRBJ2-7; 7 nucleotides agree with TRBD1. The germline V gene encodes CDR1 WSHSY and CDR2 SAAADI. Trimming removed 6 bases from V and 2 bases from J; junction bases left unmatched: 4. This CDR3 spans 13 amino acids. In DNA form, the CDR3 reads TGCGCCAGCAGCGACGGGACAGCCTACGAGCAGTACTTC. This translates into CASSDGTAYEQYF.

The J gene is TRBJ2-3, the V gene TRBV10-3; tentatively, D is TRBD2 (6 bases). CDR1 ENHRY and CDR2 SYGVKD come from the germline V gene. The CDR3 totals 17 residues. The V and J ends lost 0 bases and 2 bases respectively, with 15 bases between them. CDR3 nucleotides: TGTGCCATCAGTGAGTCGAACGCGGGGATACACACAGATACGCAGTATTTT. Its translation is CAISESNAGIHTDTQYF.

The J gene is TRBJ2-2, the V gene TRBV7-9; 12 positions agree with TRBD2. Trimming cost V 5 bases and J 5 bases; bases outside gene matches: 3. The CDR3 is 15 amino acids. The germline V gene encodes CDR1 SEHNR and CDR2 FQNEAQ (reference sequence). The CDR3 sequence: CASSPGTSGTGELFF. For the CDR3, the DNA is TGTGCCAGCAGCCCGGGGACTAGCGGGACCGGGGAGCTGTTTTTT. The variable domain in full, completed from reference TRBV7-9 and TRBJ2-2, reads DTGVSQNPRHKITKRGQNVTFRCDPISEHNRLYWYRQTLGQGPEFLTYFQNEAQLEKSRLLSDRFSAERPKGSFSTLEIQRTEQGDSAMYLCASSPGTSGTGELFFGEGSRLTVL.

The CDR3: CASSPGRVSTDTQYF. The CDR3 bases are TGTGCCAGCAGTCCGGGAAGGGTTAGCACAGATACGCAGTATTTT. The chain joins TRBV11-3 to TRBJ2-3; D may be TRBD2 (5 bases). The CDR3 runs 15 residues. Germline values: CDR1 SGHNT, CDR2 YENEEA. V lost 6 bases and J 0 bases, leaving 13 bases between the germline ends.

The V and J genes are TRBV14 and TRBJ2-1; TRBD2 aligns across 7 bases. J was trimmed by 0 bases and V by 4 bases; bases with no gene match: 6. Germline CDR1 reads SGHDN; CDR2 reads FVKESK. The CDR3 runs 16 residues. CDR3: CASSLAGWSSYNEQFF. The CDR3 coding sequence is TGTGCCAGCAGCCTAGCGGGTTGGAGCTCCTACAATGAGCAGTTCTTC.

The V and J genes are TRBV19 and TRBJ2-7; TRBD2 is a possible D gene (6 bases). Germline CDR1 reads LNHDA; CDR2 reads SQIVND (reference sequence). Trimming removed 3 bases at V and 4 bases at J, with 13 bases between. CDR3 length: 14 residues. CDR3 loop: CASSIWRDGYEQYF. The CDR3, as DNA: TGTGCCAGTAGTATTTGGAGGGACGGATACGAGCAGTACTTC.

The table lists this clone with a few counts. The chain couples TRBV7-3 to TRBJ2-3; D remains unclear. The CDR3 consists of 13 residues. The germline V gene encodes CDR1 SGHTA and CDR2 FQGTGA. Deletions cut 3 bases from V and 0 bases from J, with 4 bases between. CDR3 nucleotides: TGTGCCAGCAGCTTGGCTAGCACAGATACGCAGTATTTT. It is translated as CASSLASTDTQYF.

The V gene is TRBV10-1, the J gene TRBJ2-3, with unresolved D. Trimming took off 1 base at V and 3 bases at J, with 5 bases between the two ends. Per the germline V gene, CDR1 is WNHNN and CDR2 is SYGVQD (reference sequence). There are 13 residues in the CDR3. The CDR3 sequence is CASSELWTDTQYF. The CDR3 region has the DNA TGCGCCAGCAGTGAGTTATGGACAGATACGCAGTATTTT.

The genes are TRBV5-1 and TRBJ1-1, with D possibly being TRBD1 (5 bases). The CDR3 spans 15 residues. The germline V and J ends were trimmed by 0 bases and 6 bases, with 15 bases remaining between them. Germline CDR1 reads SGHRS; CDR2 reads YFSETQ. CDR3 sequence: CASSLGGQGLAEAFF. The CDR3 DNA reads as TGCGCCAGCAGCTTGGGCGGGCAGGGCTTGGCTGAAGCTTTCTTT.

The chain uses TRBV19 and TRBJ1-6, with 7 bases that match TRBD1. The length of the CDR3 is 15 residues. V lost 5 bases, J lost 10 bases, and 11 bases stayed unmatched. Germline values: CDR1 LNHDA, CDR2 SQIVND (reference sequence). The CDR3 protein is CASSAVDRVDSPLHF. The CDR3 region has the DNA TGTGCCAGTAGTGCCGTCGACAGGGTGGACTCACCCCTCCACTTT.

The V call is TRBV7-3, the J call TRBJ2-1; 9 nucleotides match TRBD1. CDR1 is SGHTA, CDR2 FQGTGA, per germline. V trimming: 4 bases; J trimming: 1 base; junction bases outside the gene matches: 8. The CDR3 contains 17 residues. CDR3 in DNA: TGTGCCAGCAGCTCTCCTACAGGGGGCACGTCCTACAATGAGCAGTTCTTC. Translated: CASSSPTGGTSYNEQFF.

This clone showed up just once. The V gene is TRBV19, the J gene TRBJ1-1, with D perhaps TRBD1 (5 bases). Deletions cut 0 bases from V and 1 base from J, with 9 bases between. The CDR3 is made up of 15 amino acids. Germline lookup yields CDR1 LNHDA and CDR2 SQIVND (reference sequence). CDR3 sequence reads: CASSIDDQGNTEAFF. The CDR3 nucleotides read TGTGCCAGTAGTATAGACGATCAGGGGAACACTGAAGCTTTCTTT. The full variable domain, its missing parts supplied by reference TRBV19 and TRBJ1-1, is DGGITQSPKYLFRKEGQNVTLSCEQNLNHDAMYWYRQDPGQGLRLIYYSQIVNDFQKGDIAEGYSVSREKKESFPLTVTSAQKNPTAFYLCASSIDDQGNTEAFFGQGTRLTVV.

The CDR3 loop reads CASRFRQDTQYF. The CDR3 nucleotides read TGTGCCAGCAGATTCAGGCAAGATACGCAGTATTTT. This chain links TRBV2 with TRBJ2-3; no firm D call. Germline V gives CDR1 SNHLY, CDR2 FYNNEI. The CDR3 contains 12 residues. V was shortened by 6 bases and J by 5 bases, with 9 bases between the two germline ends.

The V gene is TRBV28, the J gene TRBJ2-2; tentative D call: TRBD2 (5 bases). CDR3 length equals 15 residues. The V and J ends lost 6 bases and 1 base respectively, with 12 bases between them. The V gene's germline CDR1 is MDHEN and CDR2 SYDVKM. CDR3 protein: CASSTAGVNTGELFF. The CDR3 DNA reads as TGTGCCAGCAGCACCGCCGGGGTGAACACCGGGGAGCTGTTTTTT. Combining the CDR3 with reference TRBV28 and TRBJ2-2 gives the whole variable domain DVKVTQSSRYLVKRTGEKVFLECVQDMDHENMFWYRQDPGLGLRLIYFSYDVKMKEKGDIPEGYSVSREKKERFSLILESASTNQTSMYLCASSTAGVNTGELFFGEGSRLTVL.

This rearrangement joins TRBV28 to TRBJ2-7; tentatively, D is TRBD1 (6 bases). There are 11 residues in the CDR3. Germline V gives CDR1 MDHEN, CDR2 SYDVKM. Trimming shortened V by 6 bases and J by 4 bases, and 7 bases separated the two germline ends. CDR3: CASSQGYEQYF. CDR3 nucleotide sequence: TGTGCCAGCAGCCAGGGGTACGAGCAGTACTTC.

V is TRBV4-1 and J is TRBJ2-3; D is uncertain. Trimming pared 3 bases from V and 1 base from J, leaving 8 bases between. The CDR3 sequence is 14 residues long. Germline assignment: CDR1 MGHRA and CDR2 YSYEKL. This chain's CDR3 is CASSQPSGTDTQYF. The CDR3 nucleotides read TGCGCCAGCAGCCAGCCGAGCGGCACAGATACGCAGTATTTT.

The rearrangement links TRBV27 to TRBJ2-7; 7 bases map to TRBD1. Germline lookup yields CDR1 MNHEY and CDR2 SMNVEV (reference sequence). With V trimmed by 6 bases and J by 2 bases, 10 bases remained unmatched. The CDR3 covers 15 residues. The CDR3 DNA follows: TGTGCCAGCAGCAACAGGGGCCTCGGGGCCTACGAGCAGTACTTC. Protein: CASSNRGLGAYEQYF.